This T cell receptor (beta chain) was identified during a study of T cell changes during pregnancy in multiple sclerosis. In germline, CDR1 is LNHDA, CDR2 SQIVND (reference sequence). This CDR3 has 14 amino acids. The V end lost 0 bases, the J end lost 4 bases, and 9 bases lay between the germline ends. Only in-frame clones appear in the TCRdb table, and some are missing; sequencing was by immunoSEQ multiplex PCR. The data hold nearly 60,000 clones, with roughly nine tenths observed a single time. The sample consisted of CD4+ T cells from peripheral blood mononuclear cells, taken after pregnancy. The clonotype comes from a female donor in good health, enrolled as a control in a pregnancy study. This chain connects TRBV19 to TRBJ1-1, with D maybe TRBD1 (6 bases). In nucleotides, the CDR3 is TGTGCCAGTAGTATAGAACAGGGCGGCACTGAAGCTTTCTTT. Translation gives CASSIEQGGTEAFF.